This is a list of T cell receptor beta chains from one sample in a study of cytomegalovirus exposure and HLA in healthy donors. Using immunoSEQ multiplex PCR, the repertoire was profiled, and TCRdb retains in-frame clones only, with some absent. The sample lists tens of thousands of clones, around 79% occurring once. Specimen: PBMCs. All receptors derive from a woman aged 25 to 39 in good health and CMV-seropositive. Both conserved end residues are part of each CDR3. D genes are given only for firm matches. Expanded clones get a size class; other rows say once, few or many, or leave the size out.

D gene: TRBD1; J gene: TRBJ1-5; V gene: TRBV28; CDR3 length: 15; clone size: -; CDR3 DNA: TGTGCCAGCATCACAGGGGTCGTTAGCAATCAGCCCCAGCATTTT; CDR3 protein: CASITGVVSNQPQHF
D gene: -; J gene: TRBJ2-3; V gene: TRBV7-2; CDR3 length: 16; clone size: few; CDR3 DNA: TGTGCCAGCAGCTCCAATAGCGGAACCGGCACAGATACGCAGTATTTT; CDR3 protein: CASSSNSGTGTDTQYF
D gene: TRBD2; J gene: TRBJ2-1; V gene: TRBV7-3; CDR3 length: 15; clone size: -; CDR3 DNA: TGTGCCAGCAGTCTAGGGCGGGAGGGGGTAAATGAGCAGTTCTTC; CDR3 protein: CASSLGREGVNEQFF
D gene: -; J gene: TRBJ2-1; V gene: TRBV9; CDR3 length: 16; clone size: once; CDR3 DNA: TGTGCCAGCAGCCTCAGTAGGGTGGGGGGAGAGGTTGAGCAGTTCTTC; CDR3 protein: CASSLSRVGGEVEQFF
D gene: -; J gene: TRBJ1-2; V gene: TRBV28; CDR3 length: 11; clone size: -; CDR3 DNA: TGTGCCAGCAGTTTCGGGTGTGGCTACACCTTC; CDR3 protein: CASSFGCGYTF
D gene: -; J gene: TRBJ2-6; V gene: TRBV27; CDR3 length: 14; clone size: once; CDR3 DNA: TGTGCCGCCCCCCGGAGCTCTGGGGCCAACGTCCTGACTTTC; CDR3 protein: CAAPRSSGANVLTF
D gene: -; J gene: TRBJ2-3; V gene: TRBV23-1; CDR3 length: 15; clone size: -; CDR3 DNA: TGCGCCAGCAGTCAATGGCCAGAGGGTACAGATACGCAGTATTTT; CDR3 protein: CASSQWPEGTDTQYF
D gene: TRBD2; J gene: TRBJ2-2; V gene: TRBV11-2; CDR3 length: 16; clone size: -; CDR3 DNA: TGTGCCAGCAGCTTACGTGGACTAGCGGTTACCGGGGAGCTGTTTTTT; CDR3 protein: CASSLRGLAVTGELFF
D gene: -; J gene: TRBJ1-5; V gene: TRBV30; CDR3 length: 13; clone size: -; CDR3 DNA: TGTGCCTGCCAGGGAGCAGGGGACCAGCCCCAGCATTTT; CDR3 protein: CACQGAGDQPQHF
D gene: -; J gene: TRBJ2-2; V gene: TRBV4-1; CDR3 length: 13; clone size: few; CDR3 DNA: TGCGCCAGCAGCCCGGGACTTACCGGGGAGCTGTTTTTT; CDR3 protein: CASSPGLTGELFF
D gene: -; J gene: TRBJ2-2; V gene: TRBV4-2; CDR3 length: 16; clone size: -; CDR3 DNA: TGTGCCAGCAGCCAAGATTCGGGGGTTAACACCGGGGAGCTGTTTTTT; CDR3 protein: CASSQDSGVNTGELFF
D gene: TRBD1; J gene: TRBJ1-2; V gene: TRBV19; CDR3 length: 15; clone size: -; CDR3 DNA: TGTGCCAGTAGTATAGATCGGACAGGGAACTATGGCTACACCTTC; CDR3 protein: CASSIDRTGNYGYTF
D gene: -; J gene: TRBJ1-1; V gene: TRBV4-1; CDR3 length: 15; clone size: -; CDR3 DNA: TGCGCCAGCAGCCAAGGGGCAGGGAGGGACACTGAAGCTTTCTTT; CDR3 protein: CASSQGAGRDTEAFF
D gene: TRBD2; J gene: TRBJ2-7; V gene: TRBV2; CDR3 length: 14; clone size: -; CDR3 DNA: TGTGCCAGCGCGGAAGCTAGCGGCTCCTACGAGCAGTACTTC; CDR3 protein: CASAEASGSYEQYF
D gene: -; J gene: TRBJ2-2; V gene: TRBV19; CDR3 length: 14; clone size: -; CDR3 DNA: TGTGCCAGTCGTGGACTTGGGGGGACCGGGGAGCTGTTTTTT; CDR3 protein: CASRGLGGTGELFF
D gene: TRBD1; J gene: TRBJ2-2; V gene: TRBV2; CDR3 length: 17; clone size: -; CDR3 DNA: TGTGCCAGCAGCTGGAGCCCAGGGGGAACTAACACCGGGGAGCTGTTTTTT; CDR3 protein: CASSWSPGGTNTGELFF
D gene: TRBD2; J gene: TRBJ2-3; V gene: TRBV5-1; CDR3 length: 14; clone size: -; CDR3 DNA: TGCGCCAGCAGCTTGGAGGGCGGGAGGGATACGCAGTATTTT; CDR3 protein: CASSLEGGRDTQYF
D gene: TRBD1; J gene: TRBJ2-7; V gene: TRBV2; CDR3 length: 13; clone size: -; CDR3 DNA: TGTGCCAGCCGTGAGACAGGGCCATCCGAGCAGTACTTC; CDR3 protein: CASRETGPSEQYF
D gene: TRBD1; J gene: TRBJ1-1; V gene: TRBV7-6; CDR3 length: 13; clone size: -; CDR3 DNA: TGTGCCAGCAGCTCCCTTACAGGGGGGGGAGCTTTCTTT; CDR3 protein: CASSSLTGGGAFF
D gene: -; J gene: TRBJ2-7; V gene: TRBV6-5; CDR3 length: 11; clone size: -; CDR3 DNA: TGTGCCAGCGGAGAAAGCTACGAGCAGTACTTC; CDR3 protein: CASGESYEQYF
D gene: TRBD2; J gene: TRBJ2-5; V gene: TRBV29-1; CDR3 length: 15; clone size: -; CDR3 DNA: TGCAGCGTATTAGGGACTAGCGGGAGAAGAGAGACCCAGTACTTC; CDR3 protein: CSVLGTSGRRETQYF
D gene: TRBD1; J gene: TRBJ2-7; V gene: TRBV19; CDR3 length: 13; clone size: -; CDR3 DNA: TGTGCCAGTAGCCCAGGGGGTAGGTACGAGCAGTACTTC; CDR3 protein: CASSPGGRYEQYF
D gene: TRBD1; J gene: TRBJ1-2; V gene: TRBV30; CDR3 length: 13; clone size: -; CDR3 DNA: TGTGCCTGGGACGGGACAGGGCGGTATGGCTACACCTTC; CDR3 protein: CAWDGTGRYGYTF
D gene: TRBD1; J gene: TRBJ2-7; V gene: TRBV27; CDR3 length: 15; clone size: once; CDR3 DNA: TGTGCCAGCAGTTTCCCACAGGGGTATGGCTACGAGCAGTACTTC; CDR3 protein: CASSFPQGYGYEQYF
D gene: -; J gene: TRBJ2-1; V gene: TRBV6-5; CDR3 length: 14; clone size: few; CDR3 DNA: TGTGCCAGCAGTTGGCGAGGGCGCGGTAATGAGCAGTTCTTC; CDR3 protein: CASSWRGRGNEQFF